This T cell receptor beta chain comes out of a study of OX40 agonist ivuxolimab in advanced cancers. Study details: Males comprised around four fifths of the group, whose mean age was about 61 years (range 23 to 79).

General study findings and limits: CD4+ and CD8+ T cells in blood underwent clonal expansion by week 6 at 0.1 to 3.0 mg/kg.

Libraries were prepared by immunoSEQ multiplex PCR; TCRdb keeps only in-frame clonotypes and omits some of them. The table includes some 68,000 clones, 83% detected once. On this clone: Its matching antigen is unknown.

Collection of blood occurred at baseline, at cycle 4 day 1, and at cycle 7 day 1. The germline V gene encodes CDR1 MNHNS and CDR2 SASEGT. The CDR3 contains 15 residues. Trimming stripped 6 bases from V and 0 bases from J, with 14 bases between. The gene calls are TRBV6-1 and TRBJ2-5; TRBD1 is a possible D gene (5 bases). This specimen consisted of CD4+ or CD8+ T cells sorted from blood, obtained in a trial of the OX40 agonist ivuxolimab. The TCR was taken from an adult with an advanced solid tumor such as melanoma, head and neck, liver or kidney cancer. CDR3 protein: CASRMDITYQETQYF. The CDR3, as DNA: TGTGCCAGCAGGATGGACATTACGTACCAAGAGACCCAGTACTTC.